A single sample gave rise to the 2 T cell receptor beta chains below, sequenced in a study of T cell changes during pregnancy in multiple sclerosis. Assay used: immunoSEQ multiplex PCR; TCRdb lists only in-frame clones, some missing. This sample yields 55,000 to 85,000 clones, of which roughly 92% are seen a single time; roughly 2% belongs to the top ten. This material consisted of peripheral blood, taken in the second trimester of pregnancy. The receptor set was obtained from a female donor with multiple sclerosis, enrolled in a pregnancy study.

V and J are TRBV11-3 and TRBJ1-2; perhaps TRBD1 as D (6 bases). This CDR3 comprises 14 residues. V lost 7 bases and J 3 bases, leaving 15 bases between the germline ends. CDR1 SGHNT and CDR2 YENEEA come from the germline V gene. In DNA form, the CDR3 reads TGTGCCAGCAACCCAGGTACAGGGCACTATGGCTACACCTTC. This sequence encodes CASNPGTGHYGYTF. Looking up the rest from reference TRBV11-3 and TRBJ1-2 gives the full variable domain: EAGVVQSPRYKIIEKKQPVAFWCNPISGHNTLYWYLQNLGQGPELLIRYENEEAVDDSQLPKDRFSAERLKGVDSTLKIQPAELGDSAVYLCASNPGTGHYGYTFGSGTRLTVV.

The chain has TRBV23-1 and TRBJ2-7, with 10 bases identical to TRBD2. TRBV23-1 is identified as an open reading frame with a role that is uncertain. The trim removed 2 bases at V and 2 bases at J, leaving 15 bases unmatched. The CDR3 runs to 19 residues. CDR3 amino acids: CASSQRTERLAGKTYEQYF. CDR3 DNA sequence: TGCGCCAGCAGTCAACGGACAGAGCGACTAGCGGGTAAAACCTACGAGCAGTACTTC.